This T cell receptor beta chain was recovered during a study of T-cell reconstitution after alpha-beta-depleted transplantation in children. The TCRbeta library incorporated unique molecular identifiers. TCRdb re-called the PCR reads through MiXCR, storing one row per CDR3 protein. The data contain 250,000 to 350,000 distinct CDR3 sequences, more than 8% of them singletons. Source: PBMCs from the stem cell graft donor, taken from the stem cell graft. The receptor was isolated from a human donor who donated a stem cell graft to a child with SCID.

The CDR3 loop is CASLAQPFSGNTIYF. In DNA, the CDR3 is TGTGCCAGTCTCGCACAGCCGTTCTCTGGAAACACCATATATTTT. This rearrangement joins TRBV6-5 to TRBJ1-3; D gene ambiguous. CDR3 length equals 15 residues. Deletions cut 9 bases from V and 0 bases from J, with 15 bases between. Germline values: CDR1 MNHEY, CDR2 SVGAGI.